This is a list of T cell receptor beta chains from one sample in a study of control samples from healthy donors and cancer patients. Assay used: immunoSEQ multiplex PCR; TCRdb lists only in-frame clones, some missing. The repertoire holds approximately 100,000 clones, 82% seen once, with more than 1.5% in the top ten. The sequenced material came from blood. The source is a man aged 55 to 70 in good health. Both conserved end residues are part of each CDR3. Not all rows give a size; the values are once, few, many and, for expanded clones, a class.

j_gene	v_gene	abundance	CDR3aa
TRBJ1-1	TRBV4-1	few	CASSHPSGYGLRNTEAFF
TRBJ2-3	TRBV12-5	NA	CASGITSTDTQYF
TRBJ1-2	TRBV7-2	NA	CASRRPGQGFGYTF
TRBJ2-1	TRBV10-3	NA	CAISESTRPSGRKNEQFF
TRBJ1-1	TRBV2	NA	CASSDGRGRGTEAFF
TRBJ2-4	TRBV19	once	CASSPKAGTGSDIQYF
TRBJ2-3	TRBV25-1	few	CASIHSGTWDTQYF
TRBJ2-3	TRBV18	NA	CASSPQGTSTDTQYF
TRBJ1-1	TRBV10-1	NA	CASRSNTEAFF
TRBJ1-6	TRBV30	NA	CACQGPVGNSPLHF
TRBJ2-7	TRBV28	NA	CASTPGRLGGEQYF
TRBJ1-1	TRBV29-1	NA	CSERGKMNTEAFF
TRBJ2-2	TRBV30	once	CARLQRGPANTGELFF
TRBJ2-1	TRBV19	NA	CASSITPLAGRENEQFF
TRBJ1-2	TRBV19	NA	CASTPEAGGVRGYGYTF
TRBJ2-7	TRBV19	NA	CASSPQGTTSYEQYF
TRBJ2-3	TRBV7-3	NA	CASRKSGGALTDTQYF
TRBJ2-7	TRBV7-9	NA	CASSLVRGSSYEQYF
TRBJ2-7	TRBV5-1	NA	CASSFSTSLAYEQYF
TRBJ2-3	TRBV7-9	medium-sized	CASSPARTSSPDTQYF
TRBJ2-1	TRBV3-1/TRBV3-2	NA	CASSPGLAGVNEQFF
TRBJ2-3	TRBV9	NA	CASSPGGGQAYIREGMDTDTQYF
TRBJ2-7	TRBV30	NA	CAWSVGLANDYEQYF
TRBJ2-7	TRBV2	NA	CASSEDAAFSYEQYF
TRBJ1-1	TRBV7-9	NA	CASSDRGRGTEAFF
TRBJ1-5	TRBV7-8	few	CASSLRGTGLDSSNQPQHF
TRBJ2-7	TRBV6-5	NA	CASKQGGGLYEQYF
TRBJ2-3	TRBV7-9	NA	CASSPVGGVATDTQYF
TRBJ1-1	TRBV2	NA	CARAGEGRTEAFF
TRBJ2-7	TRBV3-1/TRBV3-2	NA	CASSQREREEQYF
TRBJ2-3	TRBV9	few	CASGKSSTDTQYF
TRBJ2-4	TRBV5-3	once	CARSQSGTGGSIGKNIQYF
TRBJ2-2	TRBV27	NA	CAGLAGKNTGELFF
TRBJ1-2	TRBV6-1	NA	CASSEATGGYGYTF
TRBJ2-3	TRBV19	once	CASSMVPFSGREQYF
TRBJ1-2	TRBV29-1	once	CSDLGAPGGYTF